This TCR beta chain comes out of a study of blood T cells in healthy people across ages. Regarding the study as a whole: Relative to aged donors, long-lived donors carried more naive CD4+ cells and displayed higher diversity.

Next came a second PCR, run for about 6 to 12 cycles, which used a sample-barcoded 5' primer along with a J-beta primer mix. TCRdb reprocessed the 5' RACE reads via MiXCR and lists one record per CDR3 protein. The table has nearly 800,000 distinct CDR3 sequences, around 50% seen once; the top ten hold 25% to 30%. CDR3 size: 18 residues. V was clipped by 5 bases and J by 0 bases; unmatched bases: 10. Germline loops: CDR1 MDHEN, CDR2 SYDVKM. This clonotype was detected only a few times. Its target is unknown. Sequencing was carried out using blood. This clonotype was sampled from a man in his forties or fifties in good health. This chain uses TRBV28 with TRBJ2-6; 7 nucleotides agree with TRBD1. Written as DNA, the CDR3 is TGTGCCAGCAGTCACCAGACAGGGACGCCCTCTGGGGCCAACGTCCTGACTTTC. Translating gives CASSHQTGTPSGANVLTF.